This T cell receptor (beta chain) was sequenced for a study of cytomegalovirus exposure and HLA in healthy donors. CDR3 length equals 13 residues. CDR1 and CDR2 (germline): SSHAT, FNYEAQ (reference sequence). The method was immunoSEQ multiplex PCR; TCRdb's version includes in-frame clones alone and lacks a portion of them. In the table there are over 250,000 clones, 70% to 90% of which are singletons. Points from the study as a whole: The classifier was said to identify cytomegalovirus status with high specificity and sensitivity. Most TCR sequences were seen very rarely across donors, but some public TCRs occurred in many. Specificity for CMV antigens was confirmed in vitro for a few of the CMV-associated chains. The study labeled roughly 160 TCR beta chains cytomegalovirus-associated.

As for this clone: Its antigen is as yet unknown. The junction and the germline gene differ at one end; a read error may be behind it.

The specimen was PBMCs. The sequence came from a young woman in good health and CMV-seronegative. This chain connects TRBV7-7 to TRBJ2-7, with 9 bases aligning to TRBD1. In nucleotides, the CDR3 is TGTGCTAGCAGCAAGGGACAGGGTTACGAGCAGTACTTC. It translates to CASSKGQGYEQYF.